This T cell receptor (beta chain) originates from a study of T cells after yellow fever vaccination. Notes on the study in general: Any FACS-sorted repertoire could hold abundant clonotypes that contaminate it from the bulk population. The CD4 and CD8 compartments had a small share of their clonotypes in common.

This clonotype has a count of ten or more. Antigen: not known. TCRdb reprocessed the 5' RACE reads with MiXCR, giving one entry per CDR3 protein. This sample carries roughly 330,000 distinct CDR3 sequences, under 5% of them seen once, and the ten largest clones take roughly a quarter. This sample comprised PBMCs, obtained 5 days after the yellow fever booster vaccination. The TCR sequence derives from a man aged 18 to 29 who received the YFV17D yellow fever vaccine.

CDR3 bases: TGTGCCAGCAGTCCTAGCAACAGGGTGATGGCAGAAGCTTTCTTT. Protein sequence: CASSPSNRVMAEAFF. The gene calls are TRBV6-5 and TRBJ1-1; D possibly corresponds to TRBD1 (6 bases). This CDR3 has 15 residues. CDR1 is MNHEY, CDR2 SVGAGI, per germline. V was cut by 5 bases and J by 8 bases, with 21 bases left in between.